This T cell receptor (beta chain) was sequenced for a study of cytomegalovirus exposure and HLA in healthy donors. Notes on the study in general: The HLA-A and HLA-B alleles of most subjects were reportedly predicted accurately from TCR beta sequences. About 87% or about 30% of the time was how often most TCR beta V segments were productive, according to an earlier analysis.

Researchers ran the PCR with 60 Vbeta and 13 Jbeta primers. Libraries were prepared by immunoSEQ multiplex PCR; TCRdb keeps only in-frame clonotypes and omits some of them. The table includes about 75,000 clones, approximately 82% detected once. After removal of 5 bases from V and 4 bases from J, the junction contained 5 bases not matched to a gene. The CDR3 covers 15 residues. Germline V lookup: CDR1 SGHTA, CDR2 FQGNSA. As for this clone: Antigen specificity is unknown.

The chain has TRBV7-2 and TRBJ1-2, with 12 bases that match TRBD1. The TCR was taken from a man between 65 and 79 years old in good health and CMV-seropositive. The specimen was PBMCs. CDR3 in amino acids: CASSAPGQGAYGYTF. The CDR3 nucleotides read TGTGCCAGCAGCGCTCCGGGACAGGGGGCCTATGGCTACACCTTC.